These T cell receptor beta chains were read from a single sample in a study of blood T cell repertoires in COVID-19. Generated by immunoSEQ multiplex PCR, the TCRdb table keeps only in-frame clones and is missing some. The table includes some 170,000 clones, about 79% detected once. Sample: PBMCs or T cells enriched from blood (not recorded which). The receptors come from a middle-aged man who had recovered from COVID-19. Each CDR3 is given with its conserved first and last residue. Fields, in order: D gene, CDR3 length, clone size, V gene, J gene, CDR3 DNA, CDR3 protein. The D gene is left open where the match is weak. Expanded clones get a size class; other rows say once, few or many, or leave the size out.

.	14	.	TRBV5-1	TRBJ1-2	TGCGCCAGCAGCACCCGGACACAGGTGTTGGGCTACACCTTC	CASSTRTQVLGYTF
TRBD2	16	.	TRBV5-1	TRBJ2-7	TGCGCCAGCAGCTTGACTAGCGGGGGGACTACCTACGAGCAGTACTTC	CASSLTSGGTTYEQYF
TRBD1	12	.	TRBV3-1/TRBV3-2	TRBJ2-7	TGTGCCAGCAGTCGCCGGGACAGGGAGCAGTACTTC	CASSRRDREQYF
TRBD2	17	.	TRBV5-1	TRBJ2-5	TGCGCCAGCAGCTTGGGGACTAGCGGGGGGGCTCGGGAGACCCAGTACTTC	CASSLGTSGGARETQYF
.	15	.	TRBV5-1	TRBJ2-2	TGCGCCAGCAGCTTGGAACAGGGGAACACCGGGGAGCTGTTTTTT	CASSLEQGNTGELFF
.	14	.	TRBV7-2	TRBJ2-1	TGTGCCAGCAGGTGGACGGGAGTGGGGAATGAGCAGTTCTTC	CASRWTGVGNEQFF
.	13	few	TRBV2	TRBJ2-7	TGTGCCAGCAGTGAGATGCAGGGCTACGAGCAGTACTTC	CASSEMQGYEQYF
TRBD2	15	.	TRBV30	TRBJ2-1	TGTGCCTGGGGGACCGGGACTAGCGGGGTCAATGAGCAGTTCTTC	CAWGTGTSGVNEQFF
.	16	.	TRBV6-5	TRBJ1-4	TGTGCCAGCAGTTACTCGCCCGGGGGAGCTAATGAAAAACTGTTTTTT	CASSYSPGGANEKLFF
TRBD1	16	.	TRBV5-1	TRBJ2-7	TGCGCCAGCAGCTTATCCGGGACAGGGATCTCCTACGAGCAGTACTTC	CASSLSGTGISYEQYF
.	13	.	TRBV6-5	TRBJ1-1	TGTGCCAGCATTGTGGACAGGAACACTGAAGCTTTCTTT	CASIVDRNTEAFF
TRBD1	15	once	TRBV12-5	TRBJ1-6	TGTGCTAGTGGTTTGGAGACAGGGCCACCTTCACCCCTCCACTTT	CASGLETGPPSPLHF
TRBD1	16	.	TRBV9	TRBJ1-4	TGTGCCAGCAGCGTAGGGACAGGAGGTTCAAATGAAAAACTGTTTTTT	CASSVGTGGSNEKLFF